Included here is one T cell receptor (beta chain) sequence, with context. Its target is not known. The data are from a study of cytomegalovirus exposure and HLA in healthy donors. Use of 60 Vbeta and 13 Jbeta primers characterized the PCR. Clones were read by immunoSEQ multiplex PCR, and TCRdb kept only the in-frame ones, dropping some. The repertoire holds about 92,000 clones, with around four fifths as singletons. General observations from the study: Immune exposure data for these donors was limited to CMV serostatus. Of the V segments, some could not be distinguished, including TRBV6-2 and TRBV6-3, and were excluded. An ancestry cluster, one associated with Asian ancestry, reportedly showed fewer N-insertions than the approximately 720-donor mean in a later analysis. Productive status was seen about 90% or about 30% of the time for most TCR beta V segments in an earlier analysis.

The CDR3 is 15 amino acids. The germline V gene has CDR1 SGHKS and CDR2 YYEKEE (reference sequence). Trimming took 0 bases from V and 7 from J, leaving 11 bases between them. This chain links TRBV5-5 with TRBJ1-6; D is uncertain. This TCR derives from a man aged 50-59 years in good health and CMV-seropositive. The sequencing sample was made of PBMCs. CDR3 region: CASSLESGGNSPLHF. As DNA, the CDR3 is TGTGCCAGCAGCTTGGAGTCTGGAGGGAATTCACCCCTCCACTTT.